Listed here are 21 T cell receptor beta chains from one sample, sequenced in a study of tumor and adjacent non-tumor tissue in lung cancer. Three rounds of nested PCR, following a modified ARM-PCR protocol, produced the TCRbeta library. TCRdb fed the multiplex PCR reads into MiXCR, producing one record per CDR3 protein. The table has under 150,000 distinct CDR3 sequences, around 66% seen once. This sample's RNA came from whole unsorted tissue. The sequenced material came from lung tumor tissue. The receptors stem from a man aged 55 to 70 with small cell lung cancer.

This clonotype was recorded once. The V call is TRBV13, the J call TRBJ2-3; a possible D gene is TRBD1 (5 bases). The V end lost 5 bases, the J end lost 7 bases, and 13 bases lay between the germline ends. The germline gives CDR1 PRHDT, CDR2 FYEKMQ (reference sequence). This CDR3 has 13 residues. The CDR3 DNA is TGTGCCAGCAGCCACGTCAGGGAAAATACGCAGTATTTT. Its translation: CASSHVRENTQYF.

This clonotype came up a few times. The genes are TRBV6-5 and TRBJ2-3; 8 bases align to TRBD2. The CDR3 totals 16 residues. V gave up 2 bases and J gave up 4 bases; unmatched junction bases: 8. CDR1 and CDR2 (germline): MNHEY, SVGAGI. CDR3 residues: CASSYDRSGSPDTQYF. CDR3 DNA sequence: TGTGCCAGCAGTTACGATAGGAGCGGGAGTCCAGATACGCAGTATTTT.

The genes are TRBV6-2 or TRBV6-3 and TRBJ2-1; tentatively, D is TRBD1 (5 bases). This CDR3 is built from 13 residues. Germline CDR1 reads MNHEY; CDR2 reads SVGEGT. Trimming took off 7 bases at V and 7 bases at J, with 14 bases between the two ends. The CDR3 DNA follows: TGTGCCAGCAATACAGGTCCTAAAAATGAGCAGTTCTTC. It codes for CASNTGPKNEQFF.

The J gene is TRBJ1-4, the V gene TRBV9; D not resolved. Per the germline V gene, CDR1 is SGDLS and CDR2 is YYNGEE. Trimming took off 0 bases at V and 10 bases at J, with 19 bases between the two ends. This CDR3 comprises 16 residues. The CDR3 spells CASSVGVRRVQGKLFF. For the CDR3, the DNA is TGTGCCAGCAGCGTAGGAGTCCGACGGGTCCAAGGAAAACTGTTTTTT.

J is TRBJ2-7 and V is TRBV20-1, with D maybe TRBD1 (6 bases). Germline values: CDR1 DFQATT, CDR2 SNEGSKA (reference sequence). The CDR3 covers 15 residues. The V and J ends lost 4 bases and 0 bases respectively, with 16 bases between them. The CDR3 sequence: CSATTTGCDSYEQYF. In DNA form, the CDR3 reads TGCAGTGCTACGACCACAGGGTGTGACTCCTACGAGCAGTACTTC.

This clonotype was detected only once. A read error may produce the germline difference seen at one junction end. The chain is built from TRBV20-1 and TRBJ1-1; D possibly corresponds to TRBD1 (5 bases). The CDR3 covers 14 residues. Per germline, CDR1 DFQATT and CDR2 SNEGSKA (reference sequence). As DNA, the CDR3 is TGCAGTGCTAGACAGGGAAACATGTACACCGAAGCTTTCTTT. This gives the protein CSARQGNMYTEAFF.

To note about this clonotype: A much larger clone lies one base from this, so it may be a read error. The chain couples TRBV12-3 or TRBV12-4 to TRBJ2-1; D could derive from TRBD1 or TRBD2 (5 bases each). CDR3 size: 12 residues. In DNA form, the CDR3 reads TGTGTCAGCAGTTTCAGGGAGAATGAGCAGTTCTTC. Protein sequence: CVSSFRENEQFF.

Note on this clonotype: This may stem from a read error, because a much larger clone lies one nucleotide away. This sequence joins TRBV20-1 and TRBJ2-7; TRBD2 agrees at 7 bases. Per germline, CDR1 DFQATT and CDR2 SNEGSKA (reference sequence). V lost 1 base and J lost 5; bases outside the gene matches: 8. The CDR3 consists of 14 residues. Here the CDR3 DNA reads TGCAGTGCTAGAGTTCTAACTAGCGACCACGAGCAGTACTTC. Translating gives CSARVLTSDHEQYF.

The V call is TRBV20-1, the J call TRBJ2-1; D might be TRBD1 or TRBD2, each matching 5 bases. Germline values: CDR1 DFQATT, CDR2 SNEGSKA (reference sequence). CDR3 length: 17 residues. The ends were cut back, 7 bases at V and 2 bases at J, with 24 bases in the middle. CDR3 sequence reads: CSGRGAKRKSTYNEQFF. The CDR3 region has the DNA TGCAGTGGCAGAGGGGCAAAGCGGAAGAGCACCTACAATGAGCAGTTCTTC.

This rearrangement joins TRBV7-9 to TRBJ2-3; D ambiguous. V gave up 1 base and J gave up 3 bases, with 8 bases separating them. The germline gives CDR1 SEHNR, CDR2 FQNEAQ (reference sequence). This CDR3 is built from 14 residues. CDR3 sequence (DNA): TGTGCCAGCAGCTTAGGGCTTCCGACAGATACGCAGTATTTT. This sequence encodes CASSLGLPTDTQYF.

The chain couples TRBV7-9 to TRBJ1-3; D call uncertain. Looked up from germline, CDR1 is SEHNR and CDR2 is FQNEAQ (reference sequence). This CDR3 region has 15 residues. V lost 7 bases to trimming and J lost 0 bases, with 13 bases between them. CDR3 loop: CASKKEGGSGNTIYF. CDR3 nucleotides: TGTGCCAGCAAAAAGGAGGGAGGCTCTGGAAACACCATATATTTT. The entire variable domain, with the rest obtained from reference TRBV7-9 and TRBJ1-3, is as follows: DTGVSQNPRHKITKRGQNVTFRCDPISEHNRLYWYRQTLGQGPEFLTYFQNEAQLEKSRLLSDRFSAERPKGSFSTLEIQRTEQGDSAMYLCASKKEGGSGNTIYFGEGSWLTVV.

As regards this clonotype: A much larger clone differs from this one at a single base, so this may be a read error. The chain uses TRBV6-5 and TRBJ1-5, with unresolved D. CDR1 is MNHEY and CDR2 is SVGAGI in the germline V gene. V was cut by 2 bases and J by 3 bases, with 8 bases left in between. This CDR3 is 14 amino acids long. DNA for the CDR3: TGTGCCAGCAGTTACGTCAGCTTCAATCAGCCCCAGCATTTT. Translation gives CASSYVSFNQPQHF.

As for this clonotype: This may arise from a read error, as a much more abundant clone is one base away. The chain carries TRBV6-2 or TRBV6-3 and TRBJ2-7, with TRBD1 identical over 7 bases. V trimming: 10 bases; J trimming: 10 bases; junction bases outside the gene matches: 16. CDR1 MNHEY and CDR2 SVGEGT come from the germline V gene. The CDR3 totals 13 residues. The CDR3 sequence is CATKQGTLPFQYF. Here the CDR3 DNA reads TGTGCCACCAAACAGGGGACGCTCCCCTTTCAGTACTTC.

Regarding this clonotype: Just one base apart from a much larger clone, this may be a read error. The CDR3 nucleotides read TGCGCCAGCAGCAAAGGAGCAGGACCCGGCTACGAGCAGTACTTC. Encoded protein: CASSKGAGPGYEQYF. The chain has TRBV4-1 and TRBJ2-7; D is undetermined. The ends were cut back, 5 bases at V and 3 bases at J, with 17 bases in the middle. CDR1 and CDR2 (germline): MGHRA, YSYEKL. This CDR3 is 15 amino acids long.

Note on this clonotype: This CDR3 is missing its conserved last phenylalanine or tryptophan, likely due to a read error. The limits of the CDR3 on the DNA are not certain, so only TCRdb's listed CDR3 is given. The chain uses TRBV11-3 and TRBJ1-2; TRBD1 is taken as the D call from the table, unchecked against the DNA. Germline V gene sequence: CDR1 SGHNT, CDR2 YENEEA. The CDR3 region is 12 residues in length, termini included. This chain's CDR3 is CASSLGRGTDTY.

The V call is TRBV24-1, the J call TRBJ1-4; a possible D gene is TRBD1 (6 bases). Germline V gene lookup returns CDR1 KGHDR and CDR2 SFDVKD. V was trimmed by 8 bases and J by 4 bases, leaving 10 bases between them. This CDR3 comprises 13 residues. CDR3 DNA: TGTGCCACCATGGGACACAATAATGAAAAACTGTTTTTT. Encoded protein: CATMGHNNEKLFF.

Turning to this clonotype: Just one base apart from a much larger clone, this may be a read error. The chain employs TRBV6-2 or TRBV6-3 and TRBJ1-1; TRBD1 might be the D (5 bases). This CDR3 has 13 amino acids. Germline V gene lookup returns CDR1 MNHEY and CDR2 SVGEGT. CDR3 sequence: CPSSYLGAAEAFF. Here the CDR3 DNA reads TGTCCCAGCAGTTACCTAGGGGCCGCTGAAGCTTTCTTT.

V usage is TRBV7-9 and J usage is TRBJ1-4; tentatively, D is TRBD1 (5 bases). Trimming took off 5 bases at V and 6 bases at J, with 10 bases between the two ends. The CDR3 is 13 residues long. Germline assignment: CDR1 SEHNR and CDR2 FQNEAQ (reference sequence). This CDR3 is CASSKRDDEKLFF. CDR3 DNA: TGTGCCAGCAGCAAACGGGACGATGAAAAACTGTTTTTT.

This clonotype showed up just a few times. This chain links TRBV24-1 with TRBJ2-1; TRBD2 matches at 7 bases. V shed 5 bases, J shed 4 bases, and the junction held 10 bases outside the gene matches. Germline CDR1 is KGHDR and CDR2 is SFDVKD. CDR3 size: 16 residues. CDR3 DNA sequence: TGTGCCACCAGTGGACGAAGGGGCGGGGGTTACAATGAGCAGTTCTTC. It encodes CATSGRRGGGYNEQFF.

This clonotype was found many times. V usage is TRBV29-1 and J usage is TRBJ2-2; no definite D call. Germline CDR1 and CDR2: SQVTM and ANQGSEA. The V gene lost 4 bases and the J gene lost 0 bases, with 9 bases spanning the gap. The length of the CDR3 is 14 residues. The DNA for the CDR3 is TGCAGCGTTGGTGCCGGGCCGAACACCGGGGAGCTGTTTTTT. Translating it yields CSVGAGPNTGELFF.

The table lists this clonotype with a count of one. This may be a read error, as it is one base from a much larger clone. V is TRBV29-1 and J is TRBJ2-2, with 7 bases fitting TRBD2. From germline, CDR1 is SQVTM and CDR2 ANQGSEA. The CDR3 is 11 residues long. Here the CDR3 DNA reads TGCATCGTGGGGGGGACCGGGGAGCTGTTTTTT. Its protein is CIVGGTGELFF.